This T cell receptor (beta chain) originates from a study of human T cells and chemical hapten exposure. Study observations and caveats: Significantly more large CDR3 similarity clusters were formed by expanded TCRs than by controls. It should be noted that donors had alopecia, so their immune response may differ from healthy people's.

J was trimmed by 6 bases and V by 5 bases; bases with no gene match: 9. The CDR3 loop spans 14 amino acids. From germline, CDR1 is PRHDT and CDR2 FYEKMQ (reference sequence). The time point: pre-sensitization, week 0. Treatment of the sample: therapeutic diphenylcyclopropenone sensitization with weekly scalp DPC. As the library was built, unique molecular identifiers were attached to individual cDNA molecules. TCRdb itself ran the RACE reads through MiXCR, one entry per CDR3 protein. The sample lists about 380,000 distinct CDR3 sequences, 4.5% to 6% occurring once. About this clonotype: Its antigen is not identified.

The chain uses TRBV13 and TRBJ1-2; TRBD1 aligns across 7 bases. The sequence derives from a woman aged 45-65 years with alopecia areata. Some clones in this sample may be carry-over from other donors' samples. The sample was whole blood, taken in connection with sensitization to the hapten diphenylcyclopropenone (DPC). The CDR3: CASSPTRGLDGYTF. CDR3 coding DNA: TGTGCCAGCAGCCCGACTAGGGGGCTGGATGGCTACACCTTC.